This T cell receptor beta chain derives from a study of T cells in Graves' hyperthyroidism and ophthalmopathy. The table lists this clonotype with many counts. The CDR3 regions of TCR beta were amplified from RNA transcripts. First-round RT-PCR targeting the TCR CDR3 was performed with the HTBI primer set. One entry per CDR3 protein results from TCRdb running MiXCR on the multiplex PCR reads. This sample has around 290,000 distinct CDR3 sequences, with approximately 17% found just once. Clinical symptoms, serum thyroxine and TRAb, thyroid ultrasound and orbital computed tomography together formed the diagnostic basis. The source material was blood. The sequence derives from a woman aged 60-75 years with Graves' ophthalmopathy.

In DNA form, the CDR3 reads TGCAGCGTTGAAGCGGGGGCCAACGTCCTGACTTTC. Translating gives CSVEAGANVLTF. The genes are TRBV29-1 and TRBJ2-6; D gene uncertain. The germline V and J ends were trimmed by 1 base and 4 bases, with 2 bases remaining between them. The CDR3 consists of 12 residues. Germline V gene lookup returns CDR1 SQVTM and CDR2 ANQGSEA.